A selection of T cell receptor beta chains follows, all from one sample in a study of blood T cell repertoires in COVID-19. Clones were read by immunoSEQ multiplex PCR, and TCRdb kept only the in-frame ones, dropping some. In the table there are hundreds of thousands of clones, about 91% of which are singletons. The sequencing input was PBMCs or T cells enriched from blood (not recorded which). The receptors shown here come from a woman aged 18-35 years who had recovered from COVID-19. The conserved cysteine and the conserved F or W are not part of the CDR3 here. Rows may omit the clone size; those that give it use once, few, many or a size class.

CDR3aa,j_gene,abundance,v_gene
ASSLGSGESTF,TRBJ1-1,-,TRBV5-1
ASSHTGGSEEKLF,TRBJ1-4,-,TRBV4-3
ASSQDVQGASGNTIY,TRBJ1-3,-,TRBV4-2
ASGPRGVSTDTQY,TRBJ2-3,-,TRBV7-9
ASRDTYLEQY,TRBJ2-7,-,TRBV28
ASRDTSGANVLT,TRBJ2-6,-,TRBV5-1
ASSLNRDTRTYEQY,TRBJ2-7,-,TRBV27
ASSPPNREMGYT,TRBJ1-2,-,TRBV11-2
AISDFAGGIVDEQF,TRBJ2-1,-,TRBV10-3
ASSRQGLNYGYT,TRBJ1-2,once,TRBV19
ASSQLTGQGTGNTIY,TRBJ1-3,once,TRBV18
ASSIVRGSGNTIY,TRBJ1-3,once,TRBV19
ASSQEGWYAGEQF,TRBJ2-1,-,TRBV3-1/TRBV3-2
ASSQGLGDTQY,TRBJ2-3,-,TRBV25-1
ASSFLTQGGNGYT,TRBJ1-2,-,TRBV7-2
ASSLSAGTGRNEQF,TRBJ2-1,-,TRBV7-8
ATLTGRGEPQH,TRBJ1-5,-,TRBV13
AWSRQGLTEAF,TRBJ1-1,-,TRBV30
ASSHRETYEQY,TRBJ2-7,few,TRBV6-5
ASSEAKGGGFDYGYT,TRBJ1-2,-,TRBV6-1
ASVNWPEAF,TRBJ1-1,once,TRBV7-6
ASSPLEGDTQY,TRBJ2-3,-,TRBV18
ASSQIAGEVGELF,TRBJ2-2,once,TRBV7-2
ASSLHITSGTGAQEQY,TRBJ2-7,-,TRBV3-1/TRBV3-2
ASSFGGDTEAF,TRBJ1-1,-,TRBV12-3/TRBV12-4
ASRVAGSSYNEQF,TRBJ2-1,-,TRBV6-1
ASRGRGQGGVVNTEAF,TRBJ1-1,-,TRBV5-1
ASSHSPAYEQY,TRBJ2-7,-,TRBV6-2/TRBV6-3
ASSLLGPGEQGRPSYEQY,TRBJ2-7,once,TRBV28
ASSRGTGGGANEKLF,TRBJ1-4,-,TRBV4-1
ASSQDQSPIIYGYT,TRBJ1-2,-,TRBV4-3
ATSDLRGSSPVEQF,TRBJ2-1,-,TRBV24-1
ASRTGGTMRLF,TRBJ2-1,-,TRBV27
ASSQRALGTDTQY,TRBJ2-3,-,TRBV4-3
ASSPGTFYEQY,TRBJ2-7,-,TRBV11-3
ASSSVDRAYEQY,TRBJ2-7,-,TRBV5-4
ASSPRQGGTDTQY,TRBJ2-3,-,TRBV5-1
ASSLGVNIQY,TRBJ2-4,-,TRBV5-6
ASSLALGQGPSPLH,TRBJ1-6,-,TRBV7-6
ASSQELQGSYGYT,TRBJ1-2,-,TRBV4-1
ASSLRLAGLTGELF,TRBJ2-2,-,TRBV27
ASSEFGQGASYGYT,TRBJ1-2,few,TRBV25-1
ASSIGGRAVAGELF,TRBJ2-2,-,TRBV19
ASSSLSYEQY,TRBJ2-7,-,TRBV7-8
SAEARTNTGELF,TRBJ2-2,-,TRBV29-1
ASSVGQGNTIY,TRBJ1-3,-,TRBV2
ASSPSGKRAYEQY,TRBJ2-7,-,TRBV18
ASSPPGQGYYGYT,TRBJ1-2,-,TRBV18
ASSQDGGEGQPQH,TRBJ1-5,-,TRBV4-3
ASSFIGQAYTDTQY,TRBJ2-3,-,TRBV28
SVEGGTGVTEAF,TRBJ1-1,-,TRBV29-1
AWKEANYGYT,TRBJ1-2,-,TRBV30
ASSLFPSWSYNEQF,TRBJ2-1,once,TRBV28
AISLSQDSYEQY,TRBJ2-7,-,TRBV10-3
SVGVSANEQF,TRBJ2-1,once,TRBV29-1
ASSLNPTGGNGGYT,TRBJ1-2,few,TRBV5-5
ASSESSDPSTDTQY,TRBJ2-3,-,TRBV9
ASSQYVMGQPMNTEAF,TRBJ1-1,-,TRBV7-8
SASGQGGYGYT,TRBJ1-2,-,TRBV29-1
ASSSDRVGNTIY,TRBJ1-3,-,TRBV5-4